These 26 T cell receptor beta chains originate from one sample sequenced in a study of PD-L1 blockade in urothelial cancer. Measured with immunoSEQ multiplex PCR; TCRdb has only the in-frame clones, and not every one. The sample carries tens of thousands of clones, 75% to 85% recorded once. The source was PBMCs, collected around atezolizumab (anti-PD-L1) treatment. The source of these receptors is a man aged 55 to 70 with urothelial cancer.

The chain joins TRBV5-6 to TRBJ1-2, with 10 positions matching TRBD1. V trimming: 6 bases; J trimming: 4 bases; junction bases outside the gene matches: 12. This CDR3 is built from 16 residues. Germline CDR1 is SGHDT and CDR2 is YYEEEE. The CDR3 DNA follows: TGTGCCAGCAATCCCCGAGGGACAGGGGTGAGCTATGGCTACACCTTC. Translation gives CASNPRGTGVSYGYTF.

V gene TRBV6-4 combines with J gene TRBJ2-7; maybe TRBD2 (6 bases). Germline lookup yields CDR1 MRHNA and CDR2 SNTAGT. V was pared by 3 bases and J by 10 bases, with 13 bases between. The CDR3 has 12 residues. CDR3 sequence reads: CASSESGVAQYF. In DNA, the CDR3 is TGTGCCAGCAGTGAATCGGGGGTAGCACAGTACTTC.

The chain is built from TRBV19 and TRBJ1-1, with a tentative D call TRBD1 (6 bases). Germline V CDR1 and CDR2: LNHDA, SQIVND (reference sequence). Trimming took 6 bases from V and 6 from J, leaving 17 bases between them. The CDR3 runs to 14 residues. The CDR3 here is CASRYGRGHSEAFF. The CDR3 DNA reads TGTGCCAGTAGATATGGCAGGGGACATTCTGAAGCTTTCTTT.

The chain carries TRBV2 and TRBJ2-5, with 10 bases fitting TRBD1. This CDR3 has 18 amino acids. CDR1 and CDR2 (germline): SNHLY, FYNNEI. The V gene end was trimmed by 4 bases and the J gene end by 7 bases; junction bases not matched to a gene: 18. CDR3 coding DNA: TGTGCCAGCAGTGGAGGGGTTCAGGACAGGGGGTTGGAGTGGACCCAGTACTTC. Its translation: CASSGGVQDRGLEWTQYF.

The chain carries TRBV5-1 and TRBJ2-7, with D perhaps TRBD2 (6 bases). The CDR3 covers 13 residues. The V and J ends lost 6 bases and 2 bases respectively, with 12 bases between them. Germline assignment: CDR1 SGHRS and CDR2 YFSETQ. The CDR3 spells CASTLGGAYEQYF. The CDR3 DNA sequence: TGCGCCAGCACCCTAGGAGGGGCCTACGAGCAGTACTTC.

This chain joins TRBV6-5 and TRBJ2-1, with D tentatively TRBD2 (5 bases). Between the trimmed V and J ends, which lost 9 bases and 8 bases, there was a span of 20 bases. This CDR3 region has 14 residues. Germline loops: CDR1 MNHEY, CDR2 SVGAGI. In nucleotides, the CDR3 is TGTGCCAGTGGCATGGGGAGCGTTTGGGATGAGCAGTTCTTC. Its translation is CASGMGSVWDEQFF.

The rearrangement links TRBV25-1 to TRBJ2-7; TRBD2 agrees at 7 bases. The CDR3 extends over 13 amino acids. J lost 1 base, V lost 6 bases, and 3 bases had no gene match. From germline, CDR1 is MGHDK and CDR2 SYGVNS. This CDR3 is CASRPGGSYEQYF. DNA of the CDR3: TGTGCCAGCAGGCCCGGGGGGTCCTACGAGCAGTACTTC.

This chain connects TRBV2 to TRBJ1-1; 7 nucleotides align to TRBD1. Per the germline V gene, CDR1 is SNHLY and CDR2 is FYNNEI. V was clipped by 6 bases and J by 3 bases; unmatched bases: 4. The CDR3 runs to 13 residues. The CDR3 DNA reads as TGTGCCAGCAGGAACAGGGGAGACACTGAAGCTTTCTTT. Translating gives CASRNRGDTEAFF.

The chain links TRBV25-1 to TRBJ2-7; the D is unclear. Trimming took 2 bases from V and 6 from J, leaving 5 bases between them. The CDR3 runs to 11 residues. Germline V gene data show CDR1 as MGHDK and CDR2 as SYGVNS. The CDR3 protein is CASSELFEQYF. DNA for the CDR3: TGTGCCAGCAGTGAACTTTTCGAGCAGTACTTC.

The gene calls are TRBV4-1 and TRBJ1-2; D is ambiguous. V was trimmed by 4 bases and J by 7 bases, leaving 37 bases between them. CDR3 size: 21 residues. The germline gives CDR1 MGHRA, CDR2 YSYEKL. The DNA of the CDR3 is TGCGCCAGCAGCCCTTCAGCGGGTGCAGCGCGTACCCCCAGTGGTCATTTTGGCTACACCTTC. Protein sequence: CASSPSAGAARTPSGHFGYTF.

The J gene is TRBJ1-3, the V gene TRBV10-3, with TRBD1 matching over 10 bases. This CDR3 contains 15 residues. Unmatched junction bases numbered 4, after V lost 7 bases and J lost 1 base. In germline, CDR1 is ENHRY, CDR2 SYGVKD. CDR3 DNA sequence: TGTGCCATCACCCAGGGACAGGGGTCTGGAAACACCATATATTTT. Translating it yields CAITQGQGSGNTIYF.

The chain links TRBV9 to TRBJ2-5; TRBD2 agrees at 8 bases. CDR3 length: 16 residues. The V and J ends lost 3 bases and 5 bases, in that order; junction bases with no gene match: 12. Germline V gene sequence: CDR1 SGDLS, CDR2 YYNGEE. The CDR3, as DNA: TGTGCCAGCAGCGCCGGGGGGGCTGTCGGGGGGGAGACCCAGTACTTC. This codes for CASSAGGAVGGETQYF.

CDR3 amino acids: CASSYGQGGNTGELFF. Written as DNA, the CDR3 is TGTGCCAGCAGTTACGGACAGGGTGGAAACACCGGGGAGCTGTTTTTT. The rearrangement joins TRBV6-5 to TRBJ2-2, with 8 bases that match TRBD1. The CDR3 totals 16 residues. V was clipped by 2 bases and J by 2 bases; unmatched bases: 4. The germline V gene encodes CDR1 MNHEY and CDR2 SVGAGI.

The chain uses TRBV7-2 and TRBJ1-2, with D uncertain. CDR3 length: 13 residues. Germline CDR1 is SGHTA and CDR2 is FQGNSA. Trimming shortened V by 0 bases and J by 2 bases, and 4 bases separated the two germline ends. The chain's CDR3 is CASSLAENYGYTF. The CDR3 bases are TGTGCCAGCAGCTTAGCAGAGAACTATGGCTACACCTTC.

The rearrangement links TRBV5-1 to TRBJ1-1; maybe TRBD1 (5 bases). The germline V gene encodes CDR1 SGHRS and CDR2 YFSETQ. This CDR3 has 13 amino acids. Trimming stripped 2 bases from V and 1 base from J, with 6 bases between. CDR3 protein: CASSFQGNTEAFF. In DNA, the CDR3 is TGCGCCAGCAGCTTTCAGGGGAACACTGAAGCTTTCTTT.

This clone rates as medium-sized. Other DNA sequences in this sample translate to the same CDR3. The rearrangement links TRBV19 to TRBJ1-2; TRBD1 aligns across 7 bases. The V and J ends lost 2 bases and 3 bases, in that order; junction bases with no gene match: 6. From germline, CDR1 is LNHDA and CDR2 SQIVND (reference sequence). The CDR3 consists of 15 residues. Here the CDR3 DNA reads TGTGCCAGTAGTATACCCGACAGGGTTGACTATGGCTACACCTTC. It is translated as CASSIPDRVDYGYTF.

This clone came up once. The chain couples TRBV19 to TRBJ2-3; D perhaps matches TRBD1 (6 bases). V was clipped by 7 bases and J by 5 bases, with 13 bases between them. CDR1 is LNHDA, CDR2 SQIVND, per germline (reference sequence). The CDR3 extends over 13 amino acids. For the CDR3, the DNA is TGTGCCAGTACCTTGACAGGCGGAGATACGCAGTATTTT. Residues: CASTLTGGDTQYF.

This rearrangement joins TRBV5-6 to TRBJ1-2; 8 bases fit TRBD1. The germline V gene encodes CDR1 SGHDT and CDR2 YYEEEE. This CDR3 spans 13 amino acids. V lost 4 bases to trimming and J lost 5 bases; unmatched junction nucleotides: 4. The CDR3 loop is CASSRTGRYGYTF. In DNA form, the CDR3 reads TGTGCCAGCAGCCGGACAGGGAGATATGGCTACACCTTC.

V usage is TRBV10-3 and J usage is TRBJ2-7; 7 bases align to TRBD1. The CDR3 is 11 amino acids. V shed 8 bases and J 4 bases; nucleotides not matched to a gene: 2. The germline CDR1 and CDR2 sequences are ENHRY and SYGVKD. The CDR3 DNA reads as TGTGCCATCGCAGGGGGTTACGAGCAGTACTTC. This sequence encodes CAIAGGYEQYF.

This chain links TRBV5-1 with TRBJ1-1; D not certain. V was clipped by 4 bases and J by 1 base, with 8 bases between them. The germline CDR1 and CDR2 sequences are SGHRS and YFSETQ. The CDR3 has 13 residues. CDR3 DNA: TGCGCCAGCAGCATAAACAGGAACACTGAAGCTTTCTTT. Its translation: CASSINRNTEAFF.

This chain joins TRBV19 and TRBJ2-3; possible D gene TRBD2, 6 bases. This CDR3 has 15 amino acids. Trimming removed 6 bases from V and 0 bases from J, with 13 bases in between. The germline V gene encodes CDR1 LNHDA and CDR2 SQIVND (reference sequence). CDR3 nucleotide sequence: TGTGCCAGTAGCCAGGGACTTTTTAGCACAGATACGCAGTATTTT. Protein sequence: CASSQGLFSTDTQYF.

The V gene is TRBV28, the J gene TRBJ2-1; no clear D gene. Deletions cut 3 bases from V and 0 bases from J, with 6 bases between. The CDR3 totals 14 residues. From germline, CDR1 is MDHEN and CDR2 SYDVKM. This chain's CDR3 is CASSFYGSYNEQFF. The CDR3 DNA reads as TGTGCCAGCAGTTTCTACGGCTCCTACAATGAGCAGTTCTTC.

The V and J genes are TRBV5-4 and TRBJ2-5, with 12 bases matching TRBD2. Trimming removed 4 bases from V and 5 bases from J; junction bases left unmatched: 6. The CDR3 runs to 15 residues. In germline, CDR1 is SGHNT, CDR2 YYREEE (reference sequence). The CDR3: CASSVRLAGDETQYF. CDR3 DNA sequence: TGTGCCAGCAGCGTCCGACTAGCGGGAGACGAGACCCAGTACTTC.

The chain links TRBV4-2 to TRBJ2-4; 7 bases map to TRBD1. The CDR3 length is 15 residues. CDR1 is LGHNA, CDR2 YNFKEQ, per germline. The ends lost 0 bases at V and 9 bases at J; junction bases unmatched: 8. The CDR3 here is CASSQELRQGAIQYF. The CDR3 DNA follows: TGTGCCAGCAGCCAAGAACTCAGACAGGGTGCCATTCAGTACTTC.

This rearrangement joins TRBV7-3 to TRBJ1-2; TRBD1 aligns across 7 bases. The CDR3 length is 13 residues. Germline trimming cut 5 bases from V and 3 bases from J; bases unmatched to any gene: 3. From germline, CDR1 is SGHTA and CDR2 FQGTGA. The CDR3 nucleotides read TGTGCCAGCAGCCCGCAGGGGGACTATGGCTACACCTTC. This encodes CASSPQGDYGYTF.

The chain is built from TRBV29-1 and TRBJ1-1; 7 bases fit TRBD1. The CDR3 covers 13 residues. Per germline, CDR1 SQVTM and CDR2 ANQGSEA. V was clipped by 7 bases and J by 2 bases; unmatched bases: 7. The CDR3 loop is CSANRDRNTEAFF. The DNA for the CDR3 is TGCAGCGCGAACCGGGACAGAAACACTGAAGCTTTCTTT.